This entry is about one T cell receptor (beta chain). The target antigen is unknown. The record originates from a study of blood T cells in healthy people across ages. Notes on the study in general: The recorded TCR beta diversity per million T cells decreased in a roughly linear manner with age.

The V end was cut by 2 bases, the J end by 4 bases, with 14 bases between. The CDR3 has 15 residues. Per germline, CDR1 MNHEY and CDR2 SMNVEV (reference sequence). The authors isolated at least 7 million PBMCs per sample. Total RNA was isolated from each sample in quantities of at least 5 micrograms. A sample-barcoded 5' primer and a J-beta primer mix were used in a second PCR of about 7 to 12 cycles. TCRdb reanalysed the 5' RACE reads using MiXCR and keeps one entry per CDR3 protein. Seen here are 1.2 million to 1.5 million distinct CDR3 sequences, 59% observed once, and the top ten hold over 6.5%. Sequencing input: blood. The chain couples TRBV27 to TRBJ1-2; no reliable D call. The clonotype was recovered from a man younger than 35 in good health. The CDR3: CASSLRAGAFYGYTF. CDR3 coding DNA: TGTGCCAGCAGTTTAAGGGCGGGAGCCTTCTATGGCTACACCTTC.